The 18 T cell receptor beta chains in this list originate from one sample, sequenced in a study of T-cell reconstitution after alpha-beta-depleted transplantation in children. The library targeted TCRbeta and was prepared with unique molecular identifiers. TCRdb ran MiXCR on the PCR reads and lists one entry per CDR3 protein. The table records a few hundred thousand distinct CDR3 sequences, about 45% of them present only once. Sequencing used PBMCs, obtained before TCRalphabeta/CD19-depleted stem cell transplant. All receptors derive from a girl aged 2 to 9 with aplastic anemia, due to receive a stem cell transplant.

The chain joins TRBV4-1 to TRBJ2-1, with D possibly TRBD2 on 6 matching bases. The CDR3 extends over 16 amino acids. Germline loops: CDR1 MGHRA, CDR2 YSYEKL. Trimming cost V 0 bases and J 2 bases, with 11 bases left between them. CDR3 in DNA: TGCGCCAGCAGCCAAGATCGGGGAGGTCCCTACAATGAGCAGTTCTTC. It is translated as CASSQDRGGPYNEQFF.

V and J are TRBV5-1 and TRBJ2-1, with D perhaps TRBD1 or TRBD2 (6 bases each). With 1 base removed from V and 3 bases from J, the gap between germline ends came to 11 bases. CDR3 length equals 15 residues. Looked up from germline, CDR1 is SGHRS and CDR2 is YFSETQ. The CDR3 nucleotides are TGCGCCAGCAGCTTGAGAAGGGGGGACTACAATGAGCAGTTCTTC. Translated: CASSLRRGDYNEQFF.

There are a few counts of this clonotype. The chain couples TRBV7-9 to TRBJ1-1; TRBD1 matches at 8 bases. CDR1 is SEHNR and CDR2 is FQNEAQ in the germline V gene (reference sequence). This CDR3 comprises 15 residues. Trimming took 1 base from V and 1 from J; bases not matched to a gene: 2. The DNA of the CDR3 is TGTGCCAGCAGCTTAGAAGGGACAGGGAACACTGAAGCTTTCTTT. This encodes CASSLEGTGNTEAFF.

The chain links TRBV4-2 to TRBJ2-2, with D unresolved. Germline lookup yields CDR1 LGHNA and CDR2 YNFKEQ. The CDR3 has 14 amino acids. With 1 base removed from V and 5 bases from J, the gap between germline ends came to 8 bases. The CDR3: CASSQVPFTGELFF. The CDR3, as DNA: TGTGCCAGCAGCCAAGTCCCCTTTACCGGGGAGCTGTTTTTT.

This clonotype has just a few counts. The V and J genes are TRBV20-1 and TRBJ2-1, with D perhaps given as TRBD1 or TRBD2 (6 bases each). The CDR3 has 16 residues. V was cut by 6 bases and J by 12 bases, with 30 bases left in between. CDR1 and CDR2 from the germline V gene are DFQATT and SNEGSKA (reference sequence). CDR3 residues: CSAPRGGPNRGSGQFF. CDR3 nucleotides: TGCAGTGCCCCGCGAGGGGGGCCAAATCGGGGAAGCGGGCAGTTCTTC.

This sequence joins TRBV7-2 and TRBJ2-7; D might be TRBD2 (6 bases). The V gene's germline CDR1 is SGHTA and CDR2 FQGNSA. This CDR3 comprises 17 residues. Trimming removed 4 bases at V and 3 bases at J, with 22 bases between. DNA for the CDR3: TGTGCCAGCAGCTCCCCCGGGCGGGACTTCCCCTTCTACGAGCAGTACTTC. Translation: CASSSPGRDFPFYEQYF.

This clonotype was picked up a small number of times. V and J are TRBV5-1 and TRBJ2-1; 9 nucleotides line up with TRBD2. This CDR3 comprises 15 residues. Trimming removed 3 bases from V and 5 bases from J; junction bases left unmatched: 6. Germline assignment: CDR1 SGHRS and CDR2 YFSETQ. In DNA form, the CDR3 reads TGCGCCAGCAGCTGGGGCAGCGGGAGGAACAATGAGCAGTTCTTC. Translated, it gives CASSWGSGRNNEQFF.

This clonotype was counted ten times or more. The chain employs TRBV25-1 and TRBJ1-1; D is perhaps TRBD1 (5 bases). The CDR3 sequence is 13 residues long. In germline, CDR1 is MGHDK, CDR2 SYGVNS. V was clipped by 7 bases and J by 2 bases, with 11 bases between them. The chain's CDR3 is CASKEGKNTEAFF. For the CDR3, the DNA is TGTGCCAGCAAAGAGGGGAAAAACACTGAAGCTTTCTTT.

The table lists this clonotype with a few counts. This chain uses TRBV7-3 with TRBJ2-3; D unclear. V lost 4 bases and J lost 4, with 21 bases in between. Germline CDR1 is SGHTA and CDR2 is FQGTGA. The CDR3 is made up of 17 amino acids. CDR3 sequence (DNA): TGTGCCAGCAGCTCCCAACCGGGTCGACATTCGGCAGATACGCAGTATTTT. This translates into CASSSQPGRHSADTQYF.

The rearrangement joins TRBV27 to TRBJ2-2; the D gene is possibly TRBD1 (8 bases). Germline V gene sequence: CDR1 MNHEY, CDR2 SMNVEV (reference sequence). The CDR3 length is 15 residues. V lost 5 bases and J 5 bases, leaving 15 bases between the germline ends. This CDR3 is CASSITGGGTGELFF. Here the CDR3 DNA reads TGTGCCAGCAGTATAACAGGGGGAGGGACCGGGGAGCTGTTTTTT.

This chain uses TRBV10-3 with TRBJ1-3; TRBD1 matches 7 bases. CDR1 and CDR2 (germline): ENHRY, SYGVKD. V gave up 6 bases and J gave up 3 bases; unmatched junction bases: 5. This CDR3 is 14 amino acids long. Here the CDR3 reads CAIRPDRDGNTIYF. In DNA, the CDR3 is TGTGCCATCAGGCCCGACAGGGATGGAAACACCATATATTTT.

The CDR3 DNA sequence: TGTGCCAGCTCACCCCGACAGGGGAGCACAGATACGCAGTATTTT. This codes for CASSPRQGSTDTQYF. V gene TRBV18 combines with J gene TRBJ2-3; 8 bases are a match to TRBD1. The ends lost 3 bases at V and 0 bases at J; junction bases unmatched: 2. Germline CDR1 and CDR2: KGHSH and LQKENI. The CDR3 contains 15 residues. Full variable domain (missing parts from reference TRBV18 and TRBJ2-3): NAGVMQNPRHLVRRRGQEARLRCSPMKGHSHVYWYRQLPEEGLKFMVYLQKENIIDESGMPKERFSAEFPKEGPSILRIQQVVRGDSAAYFCASSPRQGSTDTQYFGPGTRLTVL.

The chain uses TRBV5-1 and TRBJ2-1, with D possibly matching TRBD1 (6 bases). This CDR3 is 15 amino acids long. Trimming removed 0 bases from V and 2 bases from J, with 9 bases in between. CDR1 is SGHRS and CDR2 is YFSETQ in the germline V gene. The CDR3 DNA sequence: TGCGCCAGCAGCTTGGCAGGGGCGGCCTACAATGAGCAGTTCTTC. It is translated as CASSLAGAAYNEQFF. The entire variable domain, with the rest obtained from reference TRBV5-1 and TRBJ2-1, is as follows: KAGVTQTPRYLIKTRGQQVTLSCSPISGHRSVSWYQQTPGQGLQFLFEYFSETQRNKGNFPGRFSGRQFSNSRSEMNVSTLELGDSALYLCASSLAGAAYNEQFFGPGTRLTVL.

This rearrangement joins TRBV20-1 to TRBJ2-3; 8 positions agree with TRBD2. The trim removed 1 base at V and 1 base at J, leaving 4 bases unmatched. This CDR3 is built from 15 residues. CDR1 and CDR2 from the germline V gene are DFQATT and SNEGSKA (reference sequence). CDR3 bases: TGCAGTGCTAGAGCCCCAGCGGGAGGCACAGATACGCAGTATTTT. This codes for CSARAPAGGTDTQYF.

The chain uses TRBV6-5 and TRBJ2-7, with D possibly being TRBD2 (5 bases). Germline V lookup: CDR1 MNHEY, CDR2 SVGAGI. The CDR3 is 13 residues long. Trimming left V 6 bases short and J 5 bases short, with 14 bases between. CDR3 in amino acids: CASRYQSRDEQYF. The CDR3 DNA is TGTGCCAGCAGGTACCAATCGAGGGACGAGCAGTACTTC.

This clonotype was counted between two and nine times. This sequence joins TRBV25-1 and TRBJ2-1; a possible D gene is TRBD1 (6 bases). V was cut by 2 bases and J by 4 bases, with 30 bases left in between. Germline CDR1 MGHDK, CDR2 SYGVNS. The CDR3 extends over 21 amino acids. The CDR3 nucleotides read TGTGCCAGCAGTGAAGAGAGGATTTGGGACACCGAATGGAGCGGTTACAATGAGCAGTTCTTC. As protein: CASSEERIWDTEWSGYNEQFF.

The rearrangement uses TRBV10-3 and TRBJ2-3, with 15 bases lining up with TRBD2. Germline V gene sequence: CDR1 ENHRY, CDR2 SYGVKD. J lost 4 bases, V lost 3 bases, and 8 bases had no gene match. The CDR3 extends over 18 amino acids. As DNA, the CDR3 is TGTGCCATCAGTGAATCGGGACTAGCGGGGGGCCGATCAGATACGCAGTATTTT. This sequence encodes CAISESGLAGGRSDTQYF.

In its sample, this clonotype was seen a few times. CDR3 residues: CASSRLAGHYEQYF. The CDR3 DNA sequence: TGTGCCAGCAGTAGACTAGCGGGGCACTACGAGCAGTACTTC. This chain links TRBV28 with TRBJ2-7, with 11 bases lining up with TRBD2. Germline CDR1 reads MDHEN; CDR2 reads SYDVKM. The CDR3 runs 14 residues. V was pared by 5 bases and J by 3 bases, with 3 bases of the junction left unmatched.